This T cell receptor (beta chain) comes out of a study of blood T cells in healthy people across ages. Comments on this clonotype: The antigen is not known.

V was shortened by 5 bases and J by 5 bases, with 15 bases between the two germline ends. There are 14 residues in the CDR3. CDR1 and CDR2 (germline): PRHDT, FYEKMQ (reference sequence). With a J-beta primer mix and a sample-barcoded 5' primer, a second PCR ran about 7 to 11 cycles. TCRdb fed the 5' RACE reads into MiXCR, producing one record per CDR3 protein. The table lists roughly 1,800,000 distinct CDR3 sequences, around 48% of them singletons. Study-level points and caveats: Observed TCR beta diversity per million T cells went down as age went up. This fall followed a roughly linear course with age. The donors' CMV status was not determined, possibly confounding changes in expanded clonotypes.

This chain joins TRBV13 and TRBJ2-5; no clear D. The sequence came from a middle-aged woman in good health. Material for sequencing was blood. DNA of the CDR3: TGTGCCAGCAGCAGTAGTGAGGTCTCGGAGACCCAGTACTTC. Translated, it gives CASSSSEVSETQYF.